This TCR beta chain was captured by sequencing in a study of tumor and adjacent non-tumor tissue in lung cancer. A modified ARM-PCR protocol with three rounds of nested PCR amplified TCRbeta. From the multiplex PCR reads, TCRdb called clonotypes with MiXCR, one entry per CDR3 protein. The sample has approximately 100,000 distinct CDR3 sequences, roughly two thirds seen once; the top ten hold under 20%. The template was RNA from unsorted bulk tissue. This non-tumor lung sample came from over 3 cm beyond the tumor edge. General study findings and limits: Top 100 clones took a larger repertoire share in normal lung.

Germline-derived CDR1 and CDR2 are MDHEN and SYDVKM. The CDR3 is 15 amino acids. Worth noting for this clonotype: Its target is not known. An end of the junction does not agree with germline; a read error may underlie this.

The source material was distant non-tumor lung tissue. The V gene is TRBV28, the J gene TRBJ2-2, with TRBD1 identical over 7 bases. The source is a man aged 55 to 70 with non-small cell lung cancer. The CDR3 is CASSPWTGNTWELFF. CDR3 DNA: TGTGCCAGCAGTCCTTGGACAGGCAACACCTGGGAGCTGTTTTTT. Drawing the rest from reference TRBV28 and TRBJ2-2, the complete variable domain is DVKVTQSSRYLVKRTGEKVFLECVQDMDHENMFWYRQDPGLGLRLIYFSYDVKMKEKGDIPEGYSVSREKKERFSLILESASTNQTSMYLCASSPWTGNTWELFFGEGSRLTVL.